This T cell receptor beta chain originates from a study of blood T cell repertoires in COVID-19. On the study more broadly: Specimens from acute and convalescent COVID-19 originated in the United States, Italy and Spain.

With 3 bases removed from V and 3 bases from J, the gap between germline ends came to 17 bases. Looked up from germline, CDR1 is KGHSH and CDR2 is LQKENI. The CDR3 runs to 16 residues. A Seattle source enrolled patients during active infection and followed them longitudinally. Original analysis: Reference gene primer amplification gave estimated nucleated cell counts. Clones were read by immunoSEQ multiplex PCR, and TCRdb kept only the in-frame ones, dropping some. The DNA was the basis for D and trimming; V, J and clone size are from that table. The sample carries 47,000 or so clones, about four fifths recorded once.

The sample consisted of peripheral blood. The sequence was obtained from an elderly woman with COVID-19, enrolled during active disease. V gene TRBV18 combines with J gene TRBJ1-2; no definite D call. The CDR3 sequence: CASSPAGWATDYGYTF. The CDR3 DNA reads TGTGCCAGCTCACCCGCGGGATGGGCCACGGACTATGGCTACACCTTC.